The sequence of this TCR beta chain was determined in a study of CD8 T cells in ankylosing spondylitis. Library preparation for TCR beta used quantitative 5'-RACE with molecular barcodes. TCRdb called the 5' RACE reads again in MiXCR, with one record for every CDR3 protein. The sample comprises 800,000 to 900,000 distinct CDR3 sequences, 12% of which are singletons, and about 0.5% rests with the top ten. With 5 bases removed from V and 5 bases from J, the gap between germline ends came to 6 bases. The CDR3 runs to 11 residues. Germline values: CDR1 SGHAT, CDR2 FQNNGV. Study results and caveats: Reports say disease-linked clones showed up significantly more in matched ankylosing spondylitis synovial fluid. Some motif variants had been reported before (in reactive arthritis synovial fluid and blood). Clones linked with disease were CD8+ and fairly uncommon in the peripheral blood. Apparently characteristic of ankylosing spondylitis blood was a TCR beta motif (fewer than ten highly homologous variants).

This clonotype was seen at least ten times. Its antigen remains unidentified. Sequenced sample: blood, either unsorted or a sorted T cell fraction (not recorded which). The source of this sequence is a male donor with ankylosing spondylitis. V and J are TRBV11-2 and TRBJ1-1; D not resolved. CDR3 nucleotide sequence: TGTGCCAGCAGCCCCCGGACTGAAGCTTTCTTT. Translation: CASSPRTEAFF.